These T cell receptor beta chains were read from a single sample in a study of blood T cell repertoires in COVID-19. Using immunoSEQ multiplex PCR, the repertoire was profiled, and TCRdb retains in-frame clones only, with some absent. The sample lists approximately 500,000 clones; approximately 88% were seen once. Sequenced material: peripheral blood. These receptors were obtained from a woman aged 45-59 years with COVID-19, enrolled during active disease. Both conserved end residues are part of each CDR3. A D gene is named only where the DNA matches it firmly. Size values are once, few and many counts, or a class for expanded clones, and some rows have none.

abundance,d_gene,j_gene,v_gene,CDR3nt,CDR3aa
.,.,TRBJ1-1,TRBV18,TGTGCCAGCTCACTCCGCACCGCCCTAACAGGGTCCAACACTGAAGCTTTCTTT,CASSLRTALTGSNTEAFF
.,.,TRBJ1-1,TRBV2,TGTGCCAGCAGTGACAGGGCGAACACTGAAGCTTTCTTT,CASSDRANTEAFF
.,.,TRBJ2-7,TRBV19,TGTGCCAGTAGTACTGGGGGAGGGGGCTACGAGCAGTACTTC,CASSTGGGGYEQYF
.,.,TRBJ2-5,TRBV5-1,TGCGCCAGCAGCCTCACACTAGGGGAGACCCAGTACTTC,CASSLTLGETQYF
.,.,TRBJ1-5,TRBV27,TGTGCCAGCAGTTTATGGGCAGGGAATGGCGACAATCAGCCCCAGCATTTT,CASSLWAGNGDNQPQHF
.,.,TRBJ1-2,TRBV12-2,TGTGCAAGTCGCCGGGGGGCGCGGAACACCTTC,CASRRGARNTF
.,.,TRBJ1-1,TRBV29-1,TGCAGCGTCTACTTGGGGGGCACTGAAGCTTTCTTT,CSVYLGGTEAFF
.,.,TRBJ1-6,TRBV21-1,TGTGCCAGCAGCTCCCGCAGGGTACGCTCCTATAATTCACCCCTCCACTTT,CASSSRRVRSYNSPLHF
.,.,TRBJ1-1,TRBV6-5,TGTGCCAGCAGCCGCGGTGGCGTGAGTGAAGCTTTCTTT,CASSRGGVSEAFF
.,TRBD1,TRBJ2-7,TRBV4-2,TGTGCCAGCAGCCAAGATCGTTTGGGGACAGGGGGCTCGAACGAGCAGTACTTC,CASSQDRLGTGGSNEQYF
.,.,TRBJ1-2,TRBV28,TGTGCCAGCAGTTTATTGGGCAGTAACTATGGCTACACCTTC,CASSLLGSNYGYTF
.,.,TRBJ1-2,TRBV12-5,TGTGCTAGTGGTTCCCGGCAGAGGCCCGCTAACTATGGCTACACCTTC,CASGSRQRPANYGYTF
once,TRBD1,TRBJ1-4,TRBV7-6,TGTGCCAGCAGCGTGGACAGGGCGCGTAGAGAAAAACTGTTTTTT,CASSVDRARREKLFF
.,TRBD1,TRBJ1-1,TRBV6-6,TGTGCCAGTAGACATGACAGGGGGCGAGGGACTGAAGCTTTCTTT,CASRHDRGRGTEAFF
.,.,TRBJ1-2,TRBV6-2/TRBV6-3,TGTGCCAGCAGTTACGCTAGCGAAGCCTATGGCTACACCTTC,CASSYASEAYGYTF
few,TRBD1,TRBJ1-5,TRBV19,TGTGCCAGTAGCCCGACAGGGGCCGGCAATCAGCCCCAGCATTTT,CASSPTGAGNQPQHF
.,.,TRBJ2-7,TRBV7-2,TGTGCCAGCAGCCCGAACCCCGGGTTTTTCTACGAGCAGTACTTC,CASSPNPGFFYEQYF
.,.,TRBJ2-1,TRBV7-2,TGTGCCAGCAGCTTAGGACTACACAATGAGCAGTTCTTC,CASSLGLHNEQFF
.,TRBD1,TRBJ1-2,TRBV5-1,TGCGCCAGCAGAATCGGTGACAGGGCCTATGGCTACACCTTC,CASRIGDRAYGYTF
.,TRBD1,TRBJ1-1,TRBV6-6,TGTGCCAGCAGTGGGACAGGACACACTGAAGCTTTCTTT,CASSGTGHTEAFF
.,TRBD1,TRBJ2-3,TRBV5-6,TGTGCCAGCAGCTCGGGACAGGGCCCAGATACGCAGTATTTT,CASSSGQGPDTQYF
.,.,TRBJ2-1,TRBV7-2,TGTGCCAGCAGCTTAGGGCTAGCCCCTGAGCAGTTCTTC,CASSLGLAPEQFF
few,.,TRBJ1-2,TRBV6-5,TGTGCCACCCTGCTCAGGAACTATGGCTACACCTTC,CATLLRNYGYTF
.,TRBD1,TRBJ1-2,TRBV6-5,TGTGCCAGCAGCCCCTTCACAGGGGTTAACTATGGCTACACCTTC,CASSPFTGVNYGYTF
.,.,TRBJ2-1,TRBV7-2,TGTGCCAGCAGCTTAGGGCTGGGGCTAGACAATGAGCAGTTCTTC,CASSLGLGLDNEQFF
.,.,TRBJ2-3,TRBV9,TGTGCCAGCAGCGTAGGAGGCGGAACCCTGATAGATACGCAGTATTTT,CASSVGGGTLIDTQYF
.,.,TRBJ2-5,TRBV2,TGTGCCAGCCTAGTCGCCAGACTCCAAGAGACCCAGTACTTC,CASLVARLQETQYF
.,.,TRBJ1-5,TRBV6-5,TGTGCCAGCAGTCGGAGTGGCAATCAGCCCCAGCATTTT,CASSRSGNQPQHF
.,.,TRBJ2-2,TRBV6-5,TGTGCCAGTAACCTGGCTAGGGGACTCACCGGGGAGCTGTTTTTT,CASNLARGLTGELFF
once,.,TRBJ1-2,TRBV7-2,TGTGCCAGCAGCTTAGGGACAGCGCATAACTATGGCTACACCTTC,CASSLGTAHNYGYTF
.,TRBD1,TRBJ2-1,TRBV11-3,TGTGCCAGCAGCCCCGGGACAGGGGCTTACAATGAGCAGTTCTTC,CASSPGTGAYNEQFF
.,TRBD1,TRBJ2-7,TRBV6-6,TGTGCCAGCCGAACCGGGACAGGAGCCTACGAGCAGTACTTC,CASRTGTGAYEQYF
.,.,TRBJ2-2,TRBV4-2,TGTGCCAGCAGCCAACTTCTAGCGAGGAGCGGGGAGCTGTTTTTT,CASSQLLARSGELFF
.,TRBD1,TRBJ2-7,TRBV6-1,TGTGCCAGCAGTGAATTGCCAGGGGGCTACGAGCAGTACTTC,CASSELPGGYEQYF
.,TRBD1,TRBJ1-2,TRBV5-4,TGTGCCAGCAGCCCGACAGGGATCACGGCTGGCTACACCTTC,CASSPTGITAGYTF
.,TRBD1,TRBJ1-1,TRBV12-3/TRBV12-4,TGTGCCAGCAGTGACAGGGGGCAGACTGAAGCTTTCTTT,CASSDRGQTEAFF
.,TRBD1,TRBJ1-5,TRBV13,TGTGCCAGCAGCTCTCAGGGGGCAGGGCCCCAGCATTTT,CASSSQGAGPQHF
.,.,TRBJ1-1,TRBV7-9,TGTGCCAGCAGCTTCTACGGGGACACTGAAGCTTTCTTT,CASSFYGDTEAFF
once,.,TRBJ1-4,TRBV4-1,TGCGCCAGCAAGGACAGACCTGCAACTAATGAAAAACTGTTTTTT,CASKDRPATNEKLFF
.,TRBD2,TRBJ2-7,TRBV27,TGTGCCAGCAGTATCAGCGGGGGGGGCCTGGAGCAGTACTTC,CASSISGGGLEQYF
.,.,TRBJ1-2,TRBV20-1,TGCAGTGCAGCAGGGGCTGGCTACACCTTC,CSAAGAGYTF
.,.,TRBJ1-1,TRBV27,TGTGCCAGCAGTTTAAGGAGTATGAACACTGAAGCTTTCTTT,CASSLRSMNTEAFF
.,.,TRBJ1-3,TRBV5-5,TGTGCCAGCAGCTTCTCGACAGCACTCTCTGGAAACACCATATATTTT,CASSFSTALSGNTIYF
once,.,TRBJ1-4,TRBV19,TGTGCCAGTCTAGACCGATTTGCAACTAATGAAAAACTGTTTTTT,CASLDRFATNEKLFF
.,.,TRBJ2-7,TRBV28,TGTGCCAGCAGTTCTGGAGGGTTCGAGCAGTACTTC,CASSSGGFEQYF
.,.,TRBJ2-5,TRBV18,TGTGCCAGCTCACGTACCGGAGGTCCTCAAGAGACCCAGTACTTC,CASSRTGGPQETQYF
.,TRBD1,TRBJ2-7,TRBV6-5,TGTGCCAGCAGTCAGGGGGTCAACGAGCAGTACTTC,CASSQGVNEQYF
.,TRBD1,TRBJ1-5,TRBV9,TGTGCCAGCAGCGCATGGGACAGCGATCAGCCCCAGCATTTT,CASSAWDSDQPQHF
.,.,TRBJ1-5,TRBV25-1,TGTGCCAGCAGTGAGGCAGGGCCCAAGGATCAGCCCCAGCATTTT,CASSEAGPKDQPQHF
.,TRBD1,TRBJ2-2,TRBV19,TGTGCCAGTAGTATAACCCCGGACAGGGGCGGCGGGGAGCTGTTTTTT,CASSITPDRGGGELFF
.,TRBD1,TRBJ1-4,TRBV5-1,TGCGCCAGCAGCTTGGCCGGGACAGGGAGGGAAAAACTGTTTTTT,CASSLAGTGREKLFF
.,.,TRBJ1-6,TRBV12-5,TGTGCTAGTGGTTTGGTACTCCCGGGACCCCGGGGGTATAATTCACCCCTCCACTTT,CASGLVLPGPRGYNSPLHF
.,.,TRBJ1-2,TRBV28,TGTGCCAGCACCCGACCGCGCGGGTATGGCTACACCTTC,CASTRPRGYGYTF
.,.,TRBJ2-5,TRBV7-9,TGTGCCAGCAGGGAGGGGTGGGAAGAGACCCAGTACTTC,CASREGWEETQYF
.,.,TRBJ2-3,TRBV30,TGTGCCTGGAGCCTAGGCAGAATATTTAGCACAGATACGCAGTATTTT,CAWSLGRIFSTDTQYF
.,.,TRBJ2-3,TRBV5-1,TGCGCCAGCAGTCTTATGGACGGGGCAGATACGCAGTATTTT,CASSLMDGADTQYF
.,TRBD1,TRBJ1-2,TRBV28,TGTGCCAGTTCAGGGGGCGCGAGGTATGGCTACACCTTC,CASSGGARYGYTF
.,.,TRBJ1-3,TRBV30,TGTGCCGGGAATCAGGGGCGGTCATATGGAAACACCATATATTTT,CAGNQGRSYGNTIYF
.,TRBD2,TRBJ2-2,TRBV14,TGTGCCAGCAGCCAACTTCTAGCGGGGGTCTCCGGGGAGCTGTTTTTT,CASSQLLAGVSGELFF
.,.,TRBJ2-7,TRBV12-3/TRBV12-4,TGTGCCAGCAGTTTGGGCCTGGACTACGAGCAGTACTTC,CASSLGLDYEQYF